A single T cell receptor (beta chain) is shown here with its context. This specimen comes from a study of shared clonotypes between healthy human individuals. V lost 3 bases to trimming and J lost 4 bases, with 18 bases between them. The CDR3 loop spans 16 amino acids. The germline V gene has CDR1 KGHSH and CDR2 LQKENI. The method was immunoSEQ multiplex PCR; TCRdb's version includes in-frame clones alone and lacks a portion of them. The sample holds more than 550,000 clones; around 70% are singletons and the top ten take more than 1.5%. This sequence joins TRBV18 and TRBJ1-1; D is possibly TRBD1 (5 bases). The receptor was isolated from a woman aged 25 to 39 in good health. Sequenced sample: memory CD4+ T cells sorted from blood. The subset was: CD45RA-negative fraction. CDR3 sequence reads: CASSPGRGSGGTEAFF. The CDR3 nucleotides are TGTGCCAGCTCACCGGGGAGGGGCTCCGGCGGCACTGAAGCTTTCTTT.